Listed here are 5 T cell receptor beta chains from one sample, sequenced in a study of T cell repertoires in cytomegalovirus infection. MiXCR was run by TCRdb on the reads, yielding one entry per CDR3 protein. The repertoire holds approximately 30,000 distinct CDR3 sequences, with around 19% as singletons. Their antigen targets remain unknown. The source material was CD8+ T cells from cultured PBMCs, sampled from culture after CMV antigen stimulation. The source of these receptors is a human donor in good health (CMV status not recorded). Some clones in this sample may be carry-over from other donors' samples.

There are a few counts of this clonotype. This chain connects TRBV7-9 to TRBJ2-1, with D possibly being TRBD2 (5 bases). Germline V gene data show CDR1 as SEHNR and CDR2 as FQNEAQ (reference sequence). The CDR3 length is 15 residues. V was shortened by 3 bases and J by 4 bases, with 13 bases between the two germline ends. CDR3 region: CASSLIATQYNEQFF. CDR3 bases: TGTGCCAGCAGCTTGATAGCGACCCAATACAATGAGCAGTTCTTC.

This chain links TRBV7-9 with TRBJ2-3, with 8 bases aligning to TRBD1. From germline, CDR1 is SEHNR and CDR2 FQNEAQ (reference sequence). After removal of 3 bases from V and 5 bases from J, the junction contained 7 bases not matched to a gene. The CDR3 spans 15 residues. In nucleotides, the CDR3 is TGTGCCAGCAGCTTCTGGACAGGGTCAGAAGATACGCAGTATTTT. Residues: CASSFWTGSEDTQYF.

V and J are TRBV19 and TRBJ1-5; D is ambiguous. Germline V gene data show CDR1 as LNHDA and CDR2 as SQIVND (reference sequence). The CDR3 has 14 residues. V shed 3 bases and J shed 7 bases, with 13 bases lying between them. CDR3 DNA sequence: TGTGCCAGTAGTATGTCGGGTGTATGGCAGCCCCAGCATTTT. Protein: CASSMSGVWQPQHF.

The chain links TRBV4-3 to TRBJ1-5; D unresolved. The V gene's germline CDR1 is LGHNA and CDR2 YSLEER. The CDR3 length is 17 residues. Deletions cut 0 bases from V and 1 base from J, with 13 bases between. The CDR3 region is CASSQDLRVQSNQPQHF. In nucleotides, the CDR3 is TGCGCCAGCAGCCAAGATCTGCGGGTCCAGAGCAATCAGCCCCAGCATTTT.

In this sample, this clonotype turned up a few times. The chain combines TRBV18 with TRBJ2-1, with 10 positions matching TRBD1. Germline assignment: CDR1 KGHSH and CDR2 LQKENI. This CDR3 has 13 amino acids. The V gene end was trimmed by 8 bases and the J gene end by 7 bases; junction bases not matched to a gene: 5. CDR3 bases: TGTGCCAGCCAAGCGGGACAGGGGAATGAGCAGTTCTTC. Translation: CASQAGQGNEQFF.